This T cell receptor (beta chain) came from a study of blood T cell repertoires in COVID-19. Study summary: The United States, Italy and Spain provided the acute and convalescent COVID-19 samples. In each case, the material was cDNA or gDNA derived from T cells, B-cell-depleted T cells, or PBMCs.

The germline V gene encodes CDR1 SGHNT and CDR2 YYREEE (reference sequence). Trimming removed 4 bases at V and 4 bases at J, with 11 bases between. This CDR3 has 13 residues. How the authors handled the data: Cell counts per sample came from amplifying reference gene primers. Produced via immunoSEQ multiplex PCR; TCRdb's table is partial and in-frame only. V and J calls and clone size come straight from that table; D and trimming were deduced from the DNA. The repertoire holds over 200,000 clones, with 86% as singletons. The J gene is TRBJ1-2, the V gene TRBV5-4, with D possibly being TRBD1 (6 bases). Input material: peripheral blood. The receptor was isolated from a man aged 80 or over with acute or convalescent COVID-19. The CDR3 protein is CASSAGAGYGYTF. The CDR3 coding sequence is TGTGCCAGCAGCGCAGGGGCGGGCTATGGCTACACCTTC.